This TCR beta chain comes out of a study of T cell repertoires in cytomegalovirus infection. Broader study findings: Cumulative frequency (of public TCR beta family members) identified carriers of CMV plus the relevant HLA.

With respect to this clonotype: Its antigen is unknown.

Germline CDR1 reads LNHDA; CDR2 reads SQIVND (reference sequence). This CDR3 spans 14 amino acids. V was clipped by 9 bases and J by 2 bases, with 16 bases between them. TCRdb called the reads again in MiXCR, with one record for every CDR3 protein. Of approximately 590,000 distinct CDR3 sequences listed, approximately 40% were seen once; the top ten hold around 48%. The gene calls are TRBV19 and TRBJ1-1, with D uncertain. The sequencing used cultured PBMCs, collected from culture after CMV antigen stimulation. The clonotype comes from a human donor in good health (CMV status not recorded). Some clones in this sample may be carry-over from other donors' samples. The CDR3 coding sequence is TGTGCCAGCACCTATGCTGTTGGAAACACTGAAGCTTTCTTT. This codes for CASTYAVGNTEAFF.